The entry that follows covers one T cell receptor (beta chain) sequence. Treatment described: oral pan-JAK inhibitor, 5-10 mg twice daily. Extracted RNA was reverse transcribed, and the resulting cDNA served as sequencing template. The assay was immunoSEQ multiplex PCR, and TCRdb's table has in-frame clones only and misses some. The profile shows around 180,000 clones, roughly 60% of them singletons. The V and J ends lost 5 bases and 5 bases respectively, with 13 bases between them. Germline V gene data show CDR1 as SSHAT and CDR2 as FNYEAQ (reference sequence). The CDR3 totals 13 residues. This specimen comes from a study of CD8+ T cells in alopecia areata.

This clonotype was sampled from a human donor with alopecia areata. The chain links TRBV7-7 to TRBJ2-7; D gene ambiguous. Sequenced material: CD4+ T cells sorted from blood, taken around week 49, from a patient treated with tofacitinib. Here the CDR3 DNA reads TGTGCCAGCAGCCTATCGGGTCGGAACGAGCAGTACTTC. This encodes CASSLSGRNEQYF.